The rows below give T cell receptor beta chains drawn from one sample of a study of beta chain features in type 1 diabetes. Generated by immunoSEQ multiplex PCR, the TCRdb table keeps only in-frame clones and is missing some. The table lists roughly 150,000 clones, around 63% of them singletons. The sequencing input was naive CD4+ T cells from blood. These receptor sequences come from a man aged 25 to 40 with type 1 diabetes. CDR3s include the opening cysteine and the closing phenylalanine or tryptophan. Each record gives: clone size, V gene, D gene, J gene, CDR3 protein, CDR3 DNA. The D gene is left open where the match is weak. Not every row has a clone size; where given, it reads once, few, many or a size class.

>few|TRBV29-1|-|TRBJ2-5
CSVDWGALAKTQYF
TGCAGCGTTGATTGGGGGGCGCTTGCAAAGACCCAGTACTTC
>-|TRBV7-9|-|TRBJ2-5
CASSVPGHGTQYF
TGTGCCAGCAGCGTCCCGGGACACGGGACCCAGTACTTC
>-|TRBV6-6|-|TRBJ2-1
CAGRRADSMFF
TGTGCCGGACGGAGAGCGGATAGTATGTTCTTC
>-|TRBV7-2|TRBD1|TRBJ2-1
CASSSPDRVDPYNEQFF
TGTGCCAGCAGCTCGCCGGACAGGGTTGACCCCTACAATGAGCAGTTCTTC
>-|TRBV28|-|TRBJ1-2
CASSLFARYYGYTF
TGTGCCAGCAGTTTATTCGCCAGATACTATGGCTACACCTTC
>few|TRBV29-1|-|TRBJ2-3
CSIQGNADTQYF
TGCAGCATACAGGGTAATGCAGATACGCAGTATTTT
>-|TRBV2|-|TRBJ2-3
CAGNRDPNTDTQYF
TGTGCCGGGAACCGGGACCCTAACACAGATACGCAGTATTTT
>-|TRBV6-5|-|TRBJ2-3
CASSYDGTRIDTQYF
TGTGCCAGCAGTTACGACGGCACAAGAATAGATACGCAGTATTTT
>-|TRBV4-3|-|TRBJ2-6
CASSQDGGPSSGANVLTF
TGCGCCAGCAGCCAAGATGGAGGACCGAGCTCTGGGGCCAACGTCCTGACTTTC
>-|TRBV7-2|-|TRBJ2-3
CASSLVIAGTDTQYF
TGTGCCAGCAGCTTAGTAATAGCGGGCACAGATACGCAGTATTTT
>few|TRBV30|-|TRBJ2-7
CAWSVGVLGAGSYEQYF
TGTGCCTGGAGTGTAGGTGTTTTGGGTGCAGGGTCCTACGAGCAGTACTTC
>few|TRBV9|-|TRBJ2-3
CASSVRVETDTQYF
TGTGCCAGCAGCGTACGGGTTGAGACAGATACGCAGTATTTT
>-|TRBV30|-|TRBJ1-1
CAWSLIQGLTEAFF
TGTGCCTGGAGCCTCATTCAGGGGCTCACTGAAGCTTTCTTT
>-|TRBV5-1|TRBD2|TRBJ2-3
CASSRLAGATDTQYF
TGCGCCAGCAGCCGACTAGCGGGGGCCACAGATACGCAGTATTTT
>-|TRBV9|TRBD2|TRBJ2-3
CASSEGTSGAPSTDTQYF
TGTGCCAGCAGCGAAGGGACTAGCGGGGCCCCTAGCACAGATACGCAGTATTTT
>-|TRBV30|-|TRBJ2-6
CAWSGPRGAGANVLTF
TGTGCCTGGAGTGGTCCGCGGGGCGCTGGGGCCAACGTCCTGACTTTC
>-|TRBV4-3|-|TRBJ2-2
CASSQDSTGELFF
TGCGCCAGCAGCCAAGACAGCACCGGGGAGCTGTTTTTT
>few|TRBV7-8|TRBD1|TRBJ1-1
CASSPLAGQGESEAFF
TGTGCCAGCAGCCCTTTGGCTGGACAGGGGGAATCTGAAGCTTTCTTT
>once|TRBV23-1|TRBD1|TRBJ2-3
CASSRPRDRDTDTQYF
TGCGCCAGCAGTCGTCCCCGGGACAGGGACACAGATACGCAGTATTTT
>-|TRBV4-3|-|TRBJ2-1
CASSQGTVYNEQFF
TGCGCCAGCAGCCAAGGGACGGTGTACAATGAGCAGTTCTTC
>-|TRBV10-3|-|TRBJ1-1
CAISDLTEAFF
TGTGCCATCAGTGACCTCACTGAAGCTTTCTTT
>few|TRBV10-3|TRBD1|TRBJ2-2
CAIKSDRANTGELFF
TGTGCCATCAAATCGGACAGGGCGAACACCGGGGAGCTGTTTTTT
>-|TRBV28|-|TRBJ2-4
CASTRADIQYF
TGTGCCAGCACCAGGGCGGACATTCAGTACTTC
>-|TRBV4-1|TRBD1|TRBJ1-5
CASSPSEGDRPRLLPQHF
TGCGCCAGCAGCCCCTCTGAGGGGGACAGGCCCCGCTTGTTGCCCCAGCATTTT
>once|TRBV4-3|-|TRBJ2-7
CASSLGLRTYEQYF
TGCGCCAGCAGCCTTGGGCTCAGGACCTACGAGCAGTACTTC
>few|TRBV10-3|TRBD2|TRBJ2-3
CAIRVRTSGGAPIGRDTQYF
TGTGCCATCAGGGTGAGAACTAGCGGGGGGGCCCCCATCGGCCGAGATACGCAGTATTTT
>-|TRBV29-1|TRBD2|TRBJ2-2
CSARTSVPGELFF
TGCAGCGCTAGGACTAGCGTCCCCGGGGAGCTGTTTTTT
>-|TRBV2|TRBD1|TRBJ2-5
CASAWGRGTGETQYF
TGTGCCAGCGCCTGGGGCAGGGGGACCGGAGAGACCCAGTACTTC
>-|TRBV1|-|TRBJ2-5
CTSSHPRGVGEETQYF
TGCACCAGCAGCCACCCCCGGGGGGTAGGGGAAGAGACCCAGTACTTC
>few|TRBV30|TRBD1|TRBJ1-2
CAWSAAPTGNYGYTF
TGTGCCTGGAGTGCCGCCCCGACAGGGAACTATGGCTACACCTTC
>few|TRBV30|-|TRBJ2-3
CAWSVQSTDTQYF
TGTGCCTGGAGTGTTCAGAGCACAGATACGCAGTATTTT
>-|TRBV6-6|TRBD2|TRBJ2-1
CASSSLGGNEQFF
TGTGCCAGCAGTTCCCTGGGGGGGAATGAGCAGTTCTTC
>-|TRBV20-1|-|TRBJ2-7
CSVTTSYEQYF
TGCAGTGTAACGACCTCCTACGAGCAGTACTTC
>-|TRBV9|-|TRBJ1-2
CASSVLGSNYGYTF
TGTGCCAGCAGCGTCCTCGGGTCCAACTATGGCTACACCTTC
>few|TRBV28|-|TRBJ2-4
CASSLRGGANIQYF
TGTGCCAGCAGTTTGCGGGGCGGGGCAAACATTCAGTACTTC
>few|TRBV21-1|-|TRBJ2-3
CASSRTFGDRDRDTQYF
TGTGCCAGCAGCCGAACCTTCGGGGACAGGGACAGAGATACGCAGTATTTT
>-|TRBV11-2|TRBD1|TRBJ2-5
CASSYSQGDQETQYF
TGTGCCAGCAGCTATTCACAGGGGGACCAAGAGACCCAGTACTTC
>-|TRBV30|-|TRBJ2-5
CAWSRGVQETQYF
TGTGCCTGGAGTAGGGGGGTTCAAGAGACCCAGTACTTC
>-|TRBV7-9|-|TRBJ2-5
CASSLSDGGWETQYF
TGTGCCAGCAGCTTAAGTGACGGCGGGTGGGAGACCCAGTACTTC
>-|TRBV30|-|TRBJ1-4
CAWSLPGSMNEKLFF
TGTGCCTGGAGTCTTCCGGGAAGCATGAATGAAAAACTGTTTTTT
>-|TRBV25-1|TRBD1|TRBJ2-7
CASSEAPWTGYYEQYF
TGTGCCAGCAGTGAAGCCCCATGGACAGGATACTACGAGCAGTACTTC
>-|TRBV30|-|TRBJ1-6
CAWKGGGNSPLHF
TGTGCCTGGAAAGGGGGAGGTAATTCACCCCTCCACTTT
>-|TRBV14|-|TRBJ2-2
CASSQAGNTGELFF
TGTGCCAGCAGCCAAGCAGGGAACACCGGGGAGCTGTTTTTT
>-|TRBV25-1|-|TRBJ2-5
CASRGDVQETQYF
TGTGCCAGCAGGGGGGACGTTCAAGAGACCCAGTACTTC
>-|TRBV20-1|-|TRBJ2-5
CSARVLETQYF
TGCAGTGCTAGAGTTCTAGAGACCCAGTACTTC
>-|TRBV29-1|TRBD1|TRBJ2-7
CSVQAPDRVGYEQYF
TGCAGCGTTCAAGCCCCGGACAGGGTAGGCTACGAGCAGTACTTC
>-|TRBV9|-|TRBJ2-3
CASSVRVHTDTQYF
TGTGCCAGCAGCGTACGGGTCCACACAGATACGCAGTATTTT
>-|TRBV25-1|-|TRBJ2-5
CASSENAGRETQYF
TGTGCCAGCAGTGAAAACGCGGGGAGGGAGACCCAGTACTTC
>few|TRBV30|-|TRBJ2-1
CAWSVRDEQFF
TGTGCCTGGAGTGTACGAGATGAGCAGTTCTTC
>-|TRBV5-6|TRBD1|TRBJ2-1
CASSGQGAYNEQFF
TGTGCCAGCAGCGGACAGGGGGCGTACAATGAGCAGTTCTTC
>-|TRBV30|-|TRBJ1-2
CAWSPTGPYTF
TGTGCCTGGAGTCCGACAGGTCCCTACACCTTC
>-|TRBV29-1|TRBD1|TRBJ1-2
CSVDYRGRDGYTF
TGCAGCGTAGACTACAGGGGTCGGGATGGCTACACCTTC
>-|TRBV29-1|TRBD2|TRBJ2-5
CSVEDGRVGETQYF
TGCAGCGTTGAAGATGGGAGGGTGGGTGAGACCCAGTACTTC